This T cell receptor (beta chain) was obtained from a study of siplizumab effects on memory and regulatory T cells. From germline, CDR1 is SQVTM and CDR2 ANQGSEA. The CDR3 is made up of 14 amino acids. The V gene end was trimmed by 3 bases and the J gene end by 1 base; junction bases not matched to a gene: 2. Some clones are missing from TCRdb's copy, which holds only in-frame ones; the method was immunoSEQ multiplex PCR. Of 80,000 to 130,000 clones in the sample, more than 85% were seen once. The clonotype originates from a human donor in good health. Some clones in this sample may be carry-over from other donors' samples. Sequencing was done on a sample of CD4+ T cells sorted from blood. The chain is built from TRBV29-1 and TRBJ2-3; 9 nucleotides align to TRBD1. This CDR3 is CSVDTGGRTDTQYF. The CDR3 bases are TGCAGCGTTGACACAGGGGGCCGCACAGATACGCAGTATTTT.